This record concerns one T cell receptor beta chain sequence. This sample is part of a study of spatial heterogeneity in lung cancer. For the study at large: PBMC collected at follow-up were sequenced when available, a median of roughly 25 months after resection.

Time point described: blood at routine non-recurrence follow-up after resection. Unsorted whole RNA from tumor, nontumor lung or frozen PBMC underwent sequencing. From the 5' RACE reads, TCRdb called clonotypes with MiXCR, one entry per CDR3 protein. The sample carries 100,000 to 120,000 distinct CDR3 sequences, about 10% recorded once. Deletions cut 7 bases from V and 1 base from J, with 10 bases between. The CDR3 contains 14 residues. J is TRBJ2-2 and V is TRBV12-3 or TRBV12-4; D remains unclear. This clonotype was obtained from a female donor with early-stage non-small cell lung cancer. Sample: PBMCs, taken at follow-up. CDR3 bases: TGTGCCAGCAATGCCGGTCTGAACACCGGGGAGCTGTTTTTT. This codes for CASNAGLNTGELFF.